The sequence of this T cell receptor beta chain was determined in a study of blood T cell repertoires in COVID-19. About the research overall: Collection of acute and convalescent COVID-19 samples took place in the United States, Italy and Spain. PBMCs, B-cell-depleted T cells, or T cells provided the cDNA or gDNA that made up the material.

Authors' processing steps: Scientists estimated how many nucleated cells there were by amplifying reference gene primers. Repertoires were generated with immunoSEQ multiplex PCR, while TCRdb's copy carries only in-frame clones and drops some. V and J calls and clone size follow that table, whereas D and trimming were derived from the DNA. The table lists about 210,000 clones, about nine tenths of them singletons. The cohort comprised adults aged roughly 18 to 95 years residing in approximately 25 US areas. Germline V lookup: CDR1 GTSNPN, CDR2 SVGIG (reference sequence). This CDR3 is 12 amino acids long. Trimming left V 4 bases short and J 7 bases short, with 13 bases between. In this sample, this clone turned up a few times.

The chain recombines TRBV30 with TRBJ1-1; weak D call: TRBD1 (5 bases). This clonotype was obtained from a young man with acute COVID-19. The sample was PBMCs or T cells enriched from blood (not recorded which). CDR3 amino acids: CAWNRQLHEAFF. The DNA for the CDR3 is TGTGCCTGGAATAGACAGCTCCATGAAGCTTTCTTT.